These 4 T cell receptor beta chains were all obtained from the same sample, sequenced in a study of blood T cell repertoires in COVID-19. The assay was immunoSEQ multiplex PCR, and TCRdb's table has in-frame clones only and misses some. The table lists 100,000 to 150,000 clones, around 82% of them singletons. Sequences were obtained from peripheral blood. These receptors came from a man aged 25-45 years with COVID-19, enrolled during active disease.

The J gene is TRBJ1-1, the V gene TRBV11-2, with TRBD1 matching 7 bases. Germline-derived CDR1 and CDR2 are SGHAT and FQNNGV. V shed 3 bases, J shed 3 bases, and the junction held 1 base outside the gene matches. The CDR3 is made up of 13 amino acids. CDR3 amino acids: CASSLTGYTEAFF. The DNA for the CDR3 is TGTGCCAGCAGCTTGACAGGGTACACTGAAGCTTTCTTT.

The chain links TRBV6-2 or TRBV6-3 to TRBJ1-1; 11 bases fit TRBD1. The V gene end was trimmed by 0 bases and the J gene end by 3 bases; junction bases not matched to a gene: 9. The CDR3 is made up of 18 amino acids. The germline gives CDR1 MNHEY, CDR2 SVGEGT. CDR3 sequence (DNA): TGTGCCAGCAGTTACTCGGTGGACAGGGGGCTCGGGGACACTGAAGCTTTCTTT. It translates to CASSYSVDRGLGDTEAFF.

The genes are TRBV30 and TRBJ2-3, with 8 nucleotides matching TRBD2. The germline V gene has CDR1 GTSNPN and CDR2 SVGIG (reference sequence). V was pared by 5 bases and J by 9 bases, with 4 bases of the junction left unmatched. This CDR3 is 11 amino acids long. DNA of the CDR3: TGTGCCTGGGTGACTAGCGACACGCAGTATTTT. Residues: CAWVTSDTQYF.

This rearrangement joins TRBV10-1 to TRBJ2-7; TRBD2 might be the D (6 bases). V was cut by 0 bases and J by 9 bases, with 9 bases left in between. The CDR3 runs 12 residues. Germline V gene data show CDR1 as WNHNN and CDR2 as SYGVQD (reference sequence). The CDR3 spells CASSESGGVQYF. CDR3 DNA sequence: TGCGCCAGCAGTGAGTCCGGGGGAGTGCAGTACTTC.